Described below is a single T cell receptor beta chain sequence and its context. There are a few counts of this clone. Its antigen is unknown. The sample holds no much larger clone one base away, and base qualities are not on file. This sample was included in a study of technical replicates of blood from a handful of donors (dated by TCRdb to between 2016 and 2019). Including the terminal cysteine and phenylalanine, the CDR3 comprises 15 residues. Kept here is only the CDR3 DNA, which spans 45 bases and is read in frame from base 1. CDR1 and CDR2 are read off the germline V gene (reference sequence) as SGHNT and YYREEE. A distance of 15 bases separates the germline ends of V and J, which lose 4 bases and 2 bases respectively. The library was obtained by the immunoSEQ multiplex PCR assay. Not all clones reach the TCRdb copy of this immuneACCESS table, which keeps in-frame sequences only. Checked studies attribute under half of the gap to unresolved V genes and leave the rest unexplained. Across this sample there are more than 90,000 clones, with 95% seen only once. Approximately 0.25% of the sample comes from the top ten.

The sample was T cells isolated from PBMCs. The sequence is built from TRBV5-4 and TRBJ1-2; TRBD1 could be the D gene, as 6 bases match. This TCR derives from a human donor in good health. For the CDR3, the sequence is CASSPGTTGNYGYTF. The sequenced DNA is TGTGCCAGCAGCCCCGGCACCACAGGGAACTATGGCTACACCTTC.